This T cell receptor (beta chain) was captured by sequencing in a study of blood T cell repertoires in COVID-19. Germline CDR1 and CDR2: LNHDA and SQIVND (reference sequence). This CDR3 is 14 amino acids long. V lost 0 bases and J 9 bases, leaving 12 bases between the germline ends. The table came from immunoSEQ multiplex PCR; TCRdb's copy has only in-frame clones and leaves some out. The sample includes 200,000 to 250,000 clones, 65% to 90% seen only once; the top ten take roughly 3.8%. The clonotype was recovered from a woman in her 40s with acute COVID-19. The source material was PBMCs or T cells enriched from blood (not recorded which). J is TRBJ1-5 and V is TRBV19, with unresolved D. As DNA, the CDR3 is TGTGCCAGTAGTATAGATGGCACCCCATCGCCCCAGCATTTT. Translating gives CASSIDGTPSPQHF.